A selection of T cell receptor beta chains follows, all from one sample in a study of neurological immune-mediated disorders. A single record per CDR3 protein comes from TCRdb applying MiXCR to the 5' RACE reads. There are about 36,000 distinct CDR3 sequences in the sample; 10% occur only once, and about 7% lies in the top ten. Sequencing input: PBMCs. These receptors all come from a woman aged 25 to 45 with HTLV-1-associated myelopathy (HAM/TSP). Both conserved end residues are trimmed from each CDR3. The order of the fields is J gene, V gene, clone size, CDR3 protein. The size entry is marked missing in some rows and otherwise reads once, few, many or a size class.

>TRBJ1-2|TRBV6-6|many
ASSYLPSGTGPYGYT
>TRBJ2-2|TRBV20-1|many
SARDSTSGVGAGELF
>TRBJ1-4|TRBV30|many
AWSVREGEKLF
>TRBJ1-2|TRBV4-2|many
ASSPYWGRDGGYT
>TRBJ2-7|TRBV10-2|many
ASSTGATSYEQY
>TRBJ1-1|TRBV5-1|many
ASSRGWENTEAF
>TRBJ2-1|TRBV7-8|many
ASSAGGWSYNEQF
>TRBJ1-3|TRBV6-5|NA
ASINRESGNTIY
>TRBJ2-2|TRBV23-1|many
ASSPNDGGVGELF
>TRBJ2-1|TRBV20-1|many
SATPLAGGQNEQF
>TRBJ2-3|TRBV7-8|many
ASSLRNLAGFTDTQY
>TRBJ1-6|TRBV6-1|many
ASSEALMVGGHVH
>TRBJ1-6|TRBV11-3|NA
ASTKTPNSPLH
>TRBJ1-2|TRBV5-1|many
ASSLVAGNHGYT
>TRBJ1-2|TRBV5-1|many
ASSFGGTGFGYT
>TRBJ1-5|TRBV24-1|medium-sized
ATSDRLSNQPQH
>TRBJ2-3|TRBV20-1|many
SARRLAGPDTQY
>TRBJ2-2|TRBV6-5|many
ASGRTKNTGELF
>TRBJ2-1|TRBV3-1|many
ASSQERRSSIYNEQF
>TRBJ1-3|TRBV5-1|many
ASSLSPGAHLSGNTIY
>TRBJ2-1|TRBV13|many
ASSVQGSYNEQF
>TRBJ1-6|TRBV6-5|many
ASARLNSPLH
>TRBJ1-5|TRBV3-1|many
ASSQVNSNQPQH
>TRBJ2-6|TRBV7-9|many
ASSPGQTGANVLT
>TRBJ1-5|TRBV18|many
ASSPDMTGVGRPQH
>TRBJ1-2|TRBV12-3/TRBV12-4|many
ASSLAGSANSGYT
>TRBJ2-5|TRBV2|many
ASSAGLAGQETQY
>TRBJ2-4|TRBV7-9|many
ASSLASFRVQTDIQY
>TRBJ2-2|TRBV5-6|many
ASRGTSGGAGELF
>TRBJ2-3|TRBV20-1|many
SAPPAGQGPDTQY
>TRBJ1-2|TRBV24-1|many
ATSAPGGYT
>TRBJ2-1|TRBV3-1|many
ASSQDSRTRD
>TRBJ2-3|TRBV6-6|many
ASSRTGALPDTQY
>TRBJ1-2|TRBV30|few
AFQGPFYGYT
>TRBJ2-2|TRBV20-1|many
SARVGGGVGTGELF
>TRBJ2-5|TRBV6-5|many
ASSRGQAGETQY
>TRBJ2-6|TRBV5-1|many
ASSLGPTPSGANVLT
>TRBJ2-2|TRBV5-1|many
ASSRDDTGELF
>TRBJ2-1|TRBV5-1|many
ASSLGQGWNNEQF
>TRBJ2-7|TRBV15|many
ATSRGRTYEQY
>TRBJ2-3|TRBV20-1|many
SARSTATQY
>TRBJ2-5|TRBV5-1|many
ASSIGLAGGQETQY
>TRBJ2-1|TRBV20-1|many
SAREAGSYNEQF
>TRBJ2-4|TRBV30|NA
AWSGDRAAKNIQY
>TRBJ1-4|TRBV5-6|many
ASSLTANEKLF
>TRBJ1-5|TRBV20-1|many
SAKTGTGGGQPQH
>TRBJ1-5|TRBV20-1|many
SAGGRFGPQPQH
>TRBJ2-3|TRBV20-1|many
SVIVFGQGSTDTQY
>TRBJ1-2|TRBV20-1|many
SARDPRARDYGYT
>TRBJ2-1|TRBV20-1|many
SAKRVLGSPV
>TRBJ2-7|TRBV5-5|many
ASSLQLSSYEQY
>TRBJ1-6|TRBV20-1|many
SATGTANSPLH
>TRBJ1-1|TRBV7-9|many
AIVRSGQVVEVAF
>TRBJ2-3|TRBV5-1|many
ASSPGGQRGTDTQY